What follows describes a single T cell receptor (beta chain). This clone has only one observation. Its antigen has not been determined. Qualities for individual bases were not recorded, and no much larger clone is one base off. This sample was included in a study of technical replicates of blood from a handful of donors (dated by TCRdb to 2016 to 2017). The CDR3 measures 13 amino acids from cysteine to phenylalanine. The sequence is cut down to CDR3 DNA, 39 bases in frame from base 1. CDR1 and CDR2 (KGHSH, LQKENI) derive from the germline V gene. V lost 6 bases and J lost 6 bases, and the count of bases not matched to a germline gene is 7. Library preparation used the immunoSEQ multiplex PCR assay. Imported from immuneACCESS, the table was reduced by TCRdb to in-frame sequences with V and J called. These copies leave out some clones; in studies compared against another copy, an unresolved V gene accounts for under half, and the cause of the remainder is not known. For this sample there are about 84,000 clones; roughly 97% appear just once. Together, the top ten hold around 0.18% of the sample.

What was sequenced was T cells isolated from PBMCs. This sequence originates from a human donor in good health. The chain is encoded by TRBV18 joined to TRBJ1-2; 7 bases in the middle match TRBD1. The DNA is as follows: TGTGCCAGCTCCTCCGACAGGGTCGATGGCTACACCTTC. It specifies CASSSDRVDGYTF.